One T cell receptor (beta chain) is described in this entry. The CDR3 is 16 amino acids. V shed 6 bases, J shed 6 bases, and the junction held 10 bases outside the gene matches. Germline V gene sequence: CDR1 SNHLY, CDR2 FYNNEI. Methods used by the authors: Estimation of nucleated cell counts was performed using reference gene primer amplification. Generated by immunoSEQ multiplex PCR, the TCRdb table keeps only in-frame clones and is missing some. V and J calls and clone size are given by that table; D and trimming were obtained from the DNA. The repertoire holds 200,000 to 250,000 clones, with approximately 85% as singletons. The sample belongs to a study of blood T cell repertoires in COVID-19. Overall study context: Acute and convalescent COVID-19 samples came from the United States, Italy and Spain.

Enrolled through a virtual design, the participants were between 18 and 89 years of age and came from 24 US areas. Two consecutive negative NP/OP PCR tests, clearance, or resolved symptoms defined Cohort 3 recovery. The TCR sequence derives from a woman between 50 and 59 years old who had recovered from COVID-19. The J gene is TRBJ1-4, the V gene TRBV2, with 10 bases aligning to TRBD1. Sequencing used PBMCs or T cells enriched from blood (not recorded which). The CDR3 DNA is TGTGCCAGCAGAGCCAGAGCCGGGACAGGGGATGAAAAACTGTTTTTT. Translation: CASRARAGTGDEKLFF.